This T cell receptor (beta chain) was identified in a study of human T cells and chemical hapten exposure. This CDR3 has 12 amino acids. Germline assignment: CDR1 SQVTM and CDR2 ANQGSEA. V shed 6 bases and J 3 bases; nucleotides not matched to a gene: 1. This sample's time point: patch test 1, 2 weeks after DPC sensitization. Noted treatment: therapeutic diphenylcyclopropenone sensitization with weekly scalp DPC. Donation of samples came from alopecia patients who were 18 to 70 years old and suitable for DPC. The sample holds many counts of this clonotype. Its antigen is as yet unknown. Findings of the study overall: While controls formed fewer of them, expanded TCRs formed significantly more large CDR3 similarity clusters. Expanded TCR counts at PT1 went up together with patch test score, a positive correlation.

Library construction involved attaching unique molecular identifiers to individual cDNA molecules, which allowed quantitative, reproducible TCR counting. TCRdb re-analysed the RACE reads in MiXCR, keeping a single row per CDR3 protein. The repertoire includes 300,000 to 400,000 distinct CDR3 sequences, roughly 6.9% of them detected once, and less than 10% sits in the top ten. The sequence came from a woman aged 18 to 35 with alopecia areata. Some clones in this sample may be carry-over from other donors' samples. This material consisted of whole blood, taken in connection with sensitization to the hapten diphenylcyclopropenone (DPC). This rearrangement joins TRBV29-1 to TRBJ2-7; 11 bases agree with TRBD1. The CDR3 DNA is TGCAGCGTCGGGACAGGGGGCTACGAGCAGTACTTC. It translates to CSVGTGGYEQYF.